Each of the 3 T cell receptor beta chains below was sequenced from the same sample in a study of T cell responses to AZD1222 COVID-19 vaccine. Clones were read by immunoSEQ multiplex PCR, and TCRdb kept only the in-frame ones, dropping some. The sample includes roughly 100,000 clones, approximately 90% of them seen just once. Sample: peripheral blood, taken 28 days after the second AZD1222 dose. These receptors were obtained from an adult who received the AZD1222 COVID-19 vaccine.

Regarding this clone: The identical CDR3 is also encoded by other nucleotide sequences in the sample. The V gene is TRBV24-1, the J gene TRBJ2-5; no firm D call. Germline V gene sequence: CDR1 KGHDR, CDR2 SFDVKD. V was trimmed by 5 bases and J by 0 bases, leaving 6 bases between them. The CDR3 extends over 13 amino acids. CDR3 amino acids: CATSGGYQETQYF. The CDR3 region has the DNA TGTGCCACCAGTGGGGGTTACCAAGAGACCCAGTACTTC.

The chain combines TRBV10-3 with TRBJ2-1; 9 bases are shared with TRBD1. J gave up 6 bases and V 6 bases, and 9 bases lay outside the gene matches. The CDR3 has 15 amino acids. Germline V lookup: CDR1 ENHRY, CDR2 SYGVKD. CDR3 loop: CAIRAGGGQGNEQFF. CDR3 bases: TGTGCCATCAGGGCCGGCGGGGGACAGGGCAATGAGCAGTTCTTC.

The rearrangement joins TRBV19 to TRBJ2-3; 11 bases agree with TRBD1. Trimming took 5 bases from V and 5 from J; bases not matched to a gene: 6. CDR3 length: 15 amino acids. Germline V gene lookup returns CDR1 LNHDA and CDR2 SQIVND (reference sequence). This chain's CDR3 is CASSAGQGARDTQYF. The CDR3 bases are TGTGCCAGTAGTGCCGGACAGGGGGCTAGAGATACGCAGTATTTT. Variable domain in full (rest from reference TRBV19 and TRBJ2-3): DGGITQSPKYLFRKEGQNVTLSCEQNLNHDAMYWYRQDPGQGLRLIYYSQIVNDFQKGDIAEGYSVSREKKESFPLTVTSAQKNPTAFYLCASSAGQGARDTQYFGPGTRLTVL.